The text below deals with one T cell receptor beta chain. Its antigen remains unidentified. Base-call qualities are not available, and no considerably larger clone is one nucleotide away. These data come from a study of regulatory T cells in long-lasting Graves disease (dated by TCRdb to the early 2020s). About the investigation overall: In the newly diagnosed Graves' disease group, patients had been taking antithyroid drugs for less than 3 months. Peripheral blood TCR sequencing and RNA sequencing compared persistent Graves' disease patients with newly diagnosed Graves' disease patients. The study took place in China and was registered as a clinical trial. A total of roughly 35 samples underwent TCR sequencing: around 13 from persistent and roughly 20 from newly diagnosed Graves' disease patients. General study outcomes and caveats: Only the TCR beta chain was sequenced and analyzed. Persistent disease showed preferential use of TRBV28, TRBJ1-2 and TRBJ2-5, whereas newly diagnosed disease favored TRBV20-1 and TRBJ2-1. Lower TCR Shannon entropy and fewer highly expanded clones were observed in persistent Graves' disease patients than in newly diagnosed patients, which suggested clonal expansion. As a limitation, the authors acknowledged that the small sample size may reduce accuracy. Only peripheral blood was studied, because thyroid tissue, the primary lesion, was inaccessible. Patients with persistent disease shared more public clonotypes (roughly 2,900) than newly diagnosed patients did (more than 900).

The V and J ends are trimmed by 4 bases and 10 bases, leaving 19 bases between them. CDR1 and CDR2 were assigned from the germline V gene as MGHRA and YSYEKL. Its CDR3 holds 15 amino acids, cysteine through phenylalanine. Only the CDR3 portion is preserved as DNA: 45 bases, with reading frame beginning at the first base. The time point label corresponds to: newly diagnosed GD, antithyroid drugs for less than 3 months. For both TCR sequencing and RNA sequencing, RNA was extracted from PBMCs using TRIzol. The diagnosis of Graves' disease was made according to American Thyroid Association guidelines. Patients were recruited from an endocrinology department in Xi'an, China. Each patient gave approximately 8.8 milliliters of peripheral blood, collected in an EDTA anticoagulant tube. Ficoll Paque Plus density gradient separation was used to isolate PBMCs, and no further T cell sorting was performed. An Agilent 2100 Bioanalyzer and agarose gel were used to assess RNA quality, and a NanoDrop 2000 was used to measure RNA concentration.

Libraries were prepared through multiplex PCR. Sequenced on an Illumina HiSeq 4000. To build TCR beta libraries, CDR3 regions were amplified by Arm-PCR using iRepertoire HTBI primers. PCR products were gel purified before sequencing. The authors' pipeline ran thus. Gene usage analysis of CDR3 amino acid clonotypes used the 62 TRBV and more than 13 TRBJ segments found across samples. COPE and FqMerger were used to merge the filtered high-quality paired reads into contigs. BLAST was used to align contigs to IMGT TRBV, TRBD and TRBJ reference genes, and CDR3 was defined according to IMGT. Clonotypes above 0.1% frequency were classified as highly expanded clones. Shannon entropy served as the measure of repertoire diversity, while the Gini coefficient captured V-J evenness. Public clonotypes were defined as clonotypes shared by more than one individual. In TCRdb, the public reads were trimmed at Q25 with fastp and aligned with MiXCR, with productive beta chains retained. Every distinct CDR3 protein forms one entry, paired with its most common genes and DNA. TCRdb's processing, not the authors', yielded these V and J calls. Here the sample has 400,000 to 500,000 distinct CDR3 sequences; 11% to 15% occur a single time. The biggest ten clones account for roughly a sixth of the sample.

In addition, the sample was reused for a study of T cells in Graves' hyperthyroidism and ophthalmopathy. As the second study states: A patient counted as having stable Graves' hyperthyroidism if no progression to ophthalmopathy occurred over 18 months of follow-up. Hyperthyroidism patients were newly diagnosed, with disease duration under 2 months, and aged 18 to 65 years. Any patient with an uncontrolled infection, another autoimmune disease, pregnancy or lactation was excluded. Clinical symptoms, serum thyroxine and TRAb, thyroid ultrasound, and orbital computed tomography formed the basis for the diagnoses. A first-round RT-PCR of the TCR CDR3 used the HTBI primer set with the Qiagen OneStep RT-PCR kit. Most expanded thyroid clonotypes (frequency above 0.001) were also detected in blood, suggesting blood repertoires may reflect thyroid immune responses. In cross-validation, a model built on a 13 V-J signature told ophthalmopathy apart from stable hyperthyroidism with roughly 87% sensitivity and approximately 84% specificity, and in testing the same model reached 80%/75%. In validation, the model predicted progression to ophthalmopathy a median of about 6 months before onset, with roughly 71% sensitivity and about 72% specificity. TCR V-J signatures able to tell the groups apart were searched for in a discovery cohort of some 100 patients, of whom more than 40 had Graves' ophthalmopathy and 55 to 60 had stable Graves' hyperthyroidism. Whether ophthalmopathy could be predicted prospectively was tested in an independent validation cohort made up of approximately 19 hyperthyroidism patients plus 17 patients who later progressed to ophthalmopathy. The roughly 100 discovery patients were randomly divided into training and test sets at a 7:3 ratio. The study also compared thyroid tissue and blood T-cell repertoires from a handful of Graves' hyperthyroidism patients. After blood sampling, hyperthyroidism patients were treated with methimazole at a starting dose of 30 mg daily, and ophthalmopathy patients were treated with high-dose intravenous methylprednisolone. A second multiplex PCR round built the libraries, followed by size selection and purification. Paired-end sequencing of the libraries was performed with 100 bp reads on an Illumina HiSeq2000. SOAPnuke was used to process the raw data, removing reads that contained adapters or uncalled bases, had a mean Phred below 15, or lacked an exact match to the constant primer or identifier. High-quality paired reads were merged with COPE v1.2.5, and unique nucleotide sequences were defined as clonotypes. MiTCR v1.1 was used to align clonotypes to the IMGT TRBV, TRBD and TRBJ reference segments. Only V-J combinations with frequency above 0.0001, covering about 99% of repertoires, were analysed. A TCS score was defined as the ratio between F50 (clonal expansion) and ExV (chaos), using BLOSUM62-based TCRdist between CDR3 peptides within each V-J. Welch's t-statistics and random forest reduced 500 to 650 V-J features to around 14, which were used in a naive Bayes classifier (R e1071). No statistical method was used to set the sample size in advance, and investigators knew the group allocation. The paper describes TCR Vbeta CDR3 sequencing of roughly 130 peripheral blood samples, made up of 40 to 45 ophthalmopathy patients, 70 to 75 hyperthyroidism patients and roughly 17 progressor patients.

The sample was peripheral blood mononuclear cells (PBMCs), taken at new diagnosis, from a patient treated with antithyroid drugs. The sequence was collected from a woman aged 50 to 60 with Graves disease. Donor details come from another sample of the same person, matched by shared clones. This sequence uses TRBV4-1 and TRBJ2-2; a weak D assignment points to TRBD2 (5 bases agree). The encoded CDR3 is CASSLDPSRLAELFF. The sequence in DNA is TGCGCCAGCAGCCTGGACCCCAGCCGGCTAGCGGAGCTGTTTTTT.